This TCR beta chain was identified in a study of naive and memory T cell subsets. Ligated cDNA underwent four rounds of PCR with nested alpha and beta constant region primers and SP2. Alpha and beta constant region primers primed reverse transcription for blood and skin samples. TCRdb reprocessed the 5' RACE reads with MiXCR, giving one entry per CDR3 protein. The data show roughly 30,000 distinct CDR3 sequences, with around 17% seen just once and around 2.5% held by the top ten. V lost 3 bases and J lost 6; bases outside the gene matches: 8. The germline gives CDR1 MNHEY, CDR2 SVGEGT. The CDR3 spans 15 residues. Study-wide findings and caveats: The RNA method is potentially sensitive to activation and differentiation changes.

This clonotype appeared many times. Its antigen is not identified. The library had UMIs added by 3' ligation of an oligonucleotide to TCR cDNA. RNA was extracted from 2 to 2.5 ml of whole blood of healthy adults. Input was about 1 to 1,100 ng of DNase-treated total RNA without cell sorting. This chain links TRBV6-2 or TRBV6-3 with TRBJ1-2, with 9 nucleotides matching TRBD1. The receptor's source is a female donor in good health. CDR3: CASSYLRGQGHGYTF. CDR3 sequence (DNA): TGTGCCAGCAGTTATCTGCGGGGACAGGGTCATGGCTACACCTTC.